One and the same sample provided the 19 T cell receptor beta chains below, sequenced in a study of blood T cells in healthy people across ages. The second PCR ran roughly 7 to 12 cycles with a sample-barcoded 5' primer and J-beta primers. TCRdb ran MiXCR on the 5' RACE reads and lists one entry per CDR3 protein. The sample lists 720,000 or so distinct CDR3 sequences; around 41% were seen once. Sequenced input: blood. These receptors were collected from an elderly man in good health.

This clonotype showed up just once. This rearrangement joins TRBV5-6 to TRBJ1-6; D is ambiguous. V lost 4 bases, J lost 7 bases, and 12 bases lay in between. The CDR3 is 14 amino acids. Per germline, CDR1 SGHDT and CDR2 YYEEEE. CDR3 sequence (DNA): TGTGCCAGCAGCGCACCGGTTGGGAATTCACCCCTCCACTTT. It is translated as CASSAPVGNSPLHF.

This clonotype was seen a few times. The CDR3 reads CASSDPGRRTEAFF. CDR3 sequence (DNA): TGCGCCAGCAGTGATCCGGGCAGGAGGACTGAAGCTTTCTTT. The V gene is TRBV10-1, the J gene TRBJ1-1, with D uncertain. Germline V CDR1 and CDR2: WNHNN, SYGVQD (reference sequence). V was shortened by 3 bases and J by 5 bases, with 13 bases between the two germline ends. CDR3 length: 14 amino acids.

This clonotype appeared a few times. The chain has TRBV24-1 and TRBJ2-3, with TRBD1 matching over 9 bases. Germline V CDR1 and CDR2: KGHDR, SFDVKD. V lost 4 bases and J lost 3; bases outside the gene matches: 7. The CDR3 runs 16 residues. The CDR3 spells CATSEGGTGLTDTQYF. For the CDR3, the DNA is TGTGCCACCAGTGAAGGGGGGACAGGGTTGACAGATACGCAGTATTTT.

CDR3 residues: CASSSQGFNTEAFF. CDR3 in DNA: TGTGCCAGCAGTAGCCAGGGTTTTAACACTGAAGCTTTCTTT. The V gene is TRBV12-3 or TRBV12-4, the J gene TRBJ1-1, with D perhaps matching TRBD1 (5 bases). The CDR3 has 14 residues. Trimming stripped 5 bases from V and 2 bases from J, with 12 bases between.

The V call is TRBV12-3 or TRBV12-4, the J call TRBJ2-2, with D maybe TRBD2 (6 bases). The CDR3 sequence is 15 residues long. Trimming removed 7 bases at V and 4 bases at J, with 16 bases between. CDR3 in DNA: TGTGCCAGCATTGGAGGGGAAGTCCCCACCGGGGAGCTGTTTTTT. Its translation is CASIGGEVPTGELFF.

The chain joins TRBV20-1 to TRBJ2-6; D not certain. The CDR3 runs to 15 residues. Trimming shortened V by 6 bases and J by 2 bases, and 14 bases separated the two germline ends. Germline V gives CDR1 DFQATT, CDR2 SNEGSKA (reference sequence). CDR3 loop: CSAPATGTGANVLTF. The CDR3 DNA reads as TGCAGTGCCCCGGCAACTGGAACTGGGGCCAACGTCCTGACTTTC.

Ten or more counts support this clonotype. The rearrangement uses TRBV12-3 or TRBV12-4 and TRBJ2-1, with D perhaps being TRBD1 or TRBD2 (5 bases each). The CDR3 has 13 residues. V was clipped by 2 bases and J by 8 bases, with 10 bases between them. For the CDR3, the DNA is TGTGCCAGCAGTTTACGGGGCGTCTATGAGCAGTTCTTC. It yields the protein CASSLRGVYEQFF.

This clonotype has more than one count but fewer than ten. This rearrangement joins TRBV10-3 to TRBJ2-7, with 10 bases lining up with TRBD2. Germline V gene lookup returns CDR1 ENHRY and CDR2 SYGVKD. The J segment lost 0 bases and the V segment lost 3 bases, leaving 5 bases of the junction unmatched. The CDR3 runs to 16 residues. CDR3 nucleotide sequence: TGTGCCATCAGTGACCCGGGACTAGCGAACTCCTACGAGCAGTACTTC. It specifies CAISDPGLANSYEQYF.

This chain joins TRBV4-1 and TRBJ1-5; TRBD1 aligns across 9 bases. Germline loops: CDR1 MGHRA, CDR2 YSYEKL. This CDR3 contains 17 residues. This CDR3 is CPGSQGQGISGNQPQHF. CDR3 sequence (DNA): TGCCCCGGCAGCCAAGGACAGGGGATTAGTGGCAATCAGCCCCAGCATTTT.

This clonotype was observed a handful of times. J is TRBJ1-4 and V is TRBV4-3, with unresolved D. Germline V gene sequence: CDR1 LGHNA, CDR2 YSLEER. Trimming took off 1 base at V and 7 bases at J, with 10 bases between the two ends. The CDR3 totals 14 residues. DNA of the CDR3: TGCGCCAGCAGCCAAGGTCAACAGACTGAAAAACTGTTTTTT. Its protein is CASSQGQQTEKLFF.

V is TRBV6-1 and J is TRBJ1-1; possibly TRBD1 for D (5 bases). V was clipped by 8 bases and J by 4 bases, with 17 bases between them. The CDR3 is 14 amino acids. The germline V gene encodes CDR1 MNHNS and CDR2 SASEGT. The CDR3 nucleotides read TGTGCCAGCCACCGGGACCCCTACAGCACTGAAGCTTTCTTT. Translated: CASHRDPYSTEAFF.

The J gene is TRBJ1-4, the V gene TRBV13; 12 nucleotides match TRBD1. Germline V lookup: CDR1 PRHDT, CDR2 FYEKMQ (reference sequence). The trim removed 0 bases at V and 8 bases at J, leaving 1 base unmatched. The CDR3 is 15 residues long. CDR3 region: CASSLGGQGAEKLFF. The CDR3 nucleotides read TGTGCCAGCAGCTTAGGGGGACAGGGGGCGGAAAAACTGTTTTTT.

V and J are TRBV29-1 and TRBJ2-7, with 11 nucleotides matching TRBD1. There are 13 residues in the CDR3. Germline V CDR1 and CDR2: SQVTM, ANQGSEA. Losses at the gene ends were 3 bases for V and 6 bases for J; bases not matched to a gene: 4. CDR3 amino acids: CSVDGQGASEQYF. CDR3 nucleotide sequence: TGCAGCGTTGACGGACAGGGGGCCTCCGAGCAGTACTTC.

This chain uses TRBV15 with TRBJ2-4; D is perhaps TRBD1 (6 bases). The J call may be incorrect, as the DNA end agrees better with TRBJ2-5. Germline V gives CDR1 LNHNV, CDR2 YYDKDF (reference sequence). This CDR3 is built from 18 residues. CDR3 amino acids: CATSRSDNPGHRQETQYF. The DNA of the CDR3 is TGTGCCACCAGCAGATCTGATAACCCGGGACATAGACAAGAGACCCAGTACTTC.

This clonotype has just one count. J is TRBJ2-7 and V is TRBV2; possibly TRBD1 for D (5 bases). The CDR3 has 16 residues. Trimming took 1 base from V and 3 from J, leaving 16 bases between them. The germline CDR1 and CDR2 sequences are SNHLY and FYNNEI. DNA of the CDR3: TGTGCCAGCAGTGAAGGGCCCAGGGAAGGTAACTACGAGCAGTACTTC. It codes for CASSEGPREGNYEQYF.

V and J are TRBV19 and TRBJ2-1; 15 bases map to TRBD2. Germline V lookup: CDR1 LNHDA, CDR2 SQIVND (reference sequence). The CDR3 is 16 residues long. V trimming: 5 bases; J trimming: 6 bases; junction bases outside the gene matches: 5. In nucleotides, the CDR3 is TGTGCCAGTAGTCGGACTAGCGGGAGGGCCCTCAATGAGCAGTTCTTC. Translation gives CASSRTSGRALNEQFF.

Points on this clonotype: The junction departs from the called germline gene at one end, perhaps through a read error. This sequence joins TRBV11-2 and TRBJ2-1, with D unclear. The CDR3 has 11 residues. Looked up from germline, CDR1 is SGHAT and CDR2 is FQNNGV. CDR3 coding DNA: TGTGCCTGCAGCTTAGTTCTTGAGCAGTTCTTC. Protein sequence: CACSLVLEQFF.

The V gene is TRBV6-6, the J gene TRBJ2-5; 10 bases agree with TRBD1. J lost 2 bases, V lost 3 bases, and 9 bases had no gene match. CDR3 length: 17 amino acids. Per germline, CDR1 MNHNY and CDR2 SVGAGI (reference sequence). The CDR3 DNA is TGTGCCAGCAGTTATCCGACCGGGACAGGGGAACAAGAGACCCAGTACTTC. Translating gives CASSYPTGTGEQETQYF.

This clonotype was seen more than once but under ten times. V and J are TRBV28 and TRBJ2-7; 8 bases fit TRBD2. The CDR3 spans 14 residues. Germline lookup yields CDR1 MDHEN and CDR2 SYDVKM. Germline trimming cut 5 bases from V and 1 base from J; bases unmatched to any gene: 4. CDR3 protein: CASSPSGGSYEQYF. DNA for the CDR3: TGTGCCAGCAGTCCCTCGGGGGGGTCCTACGAGCAGTACTTC.